One and the same sample provided the 21 T cell receptor beta chains below, sequenced in a study of blood T cells in healthy people across ages. With a J-beta primer mix and a sample-barcoded 5' primer, a second PCR ran about 7 to 12 cycles. TCRdb redid the calling of the 5' RACE reads with MiXCR, one entry per CDR3 protein. The sample lists more than 650,000 distinct CDR3 sequences; roughly 20% were seen once. The material sequenced was blood. These TCRs come from a man between 65 and 79 years old in good health.

This clonotype was counted only a few times. V and J are TRBV6-2 or TRBV6-3 and TRBJ2-5; TRBD2 agrees at 10 bases. The assigned J gene may be wrong: the sequence end matches TRBJ2-1 better. CDR1 is MNHEY and CDR2 is SVGEGT in the germline V gene. The CDR3 is 17 amino acids. The CDR3 loop is CASSYSRAGGPYNEQFF. CDR3 sequence (DNA): TGTGCCAGCAGTTACTCAAGAGCGGGGGGGCCATACAATGAGCAGTTCTTC.

This clonotype was seen only a few times. V and J are TRBV7-9 and TRBJ1-1; D unclear. CDR1 is SEHNR and CDR2 is FQNEAQ in the germline V gene (reference sequence). This CDR3 has 14 amino acids. Trimming cost V 1 base and J 0 bases, with 6 bases left between them. For the CDR3, the DNA is TGTGCCAGCAGCTTAGGAGACATGAACACTGAAGCTTTCTTT. Its translation: CASSLGDMNTEAFF.

The rearrangement joins TRBV24-1 to TRBJ1-1; TRBD1 matches 8 bases. The CDR3 loop spans 13 amino acids. CDR1 and CDR2 from the germline V gene are KGHDR and SFDVKD. V shed 0 bases, J shed 7 bases, and the junction held 0 bases outside the gene matches. The CDR3 sequence: CATSDLDRGEAFF. The CDR3 DNA reads TGTGCCACCAGTGATTTGGACAGGGGTGAAGCTTTCTTT.

J is TRBJ2-7 and V is TRBV7-8; D is unresolved. Germline CDR1 and CDR2: SGHVS and FQNEAQ. The germline V and J ends were trimmed by 1 base and 0 bases, with 13 bases remaining between them. The CDR3 is made up of 16 amino acids. This chain's CDR3 is CASSLVWRESSYEQYF. For the CDR3, the DNA is TGTGCCAGCAGCTTAGTATGGAGAGAGAGCTCCTACGAGCAGTACTTC.

This clonotype has only a few counts. This chain connects TRBV5-4 to TRBJ2-1, with 8 bases that match TRBD1. The end of the DNA aligns better with TRBJ2-7, so the J call may be wrong. The CDR3 spans 14 residues. Germline V gene sequence: CDR1 SGHNT, CDR2 YYREEE (reference sequence). CDR3 sequence: CASSSGQGSYEQYV. DNA for the CDR3: TGTGCCAGCAGCTCCGGACAGGGATCCTACGAGCAGTACGTC.

The V gene is TRBV7-9, the J gene TRBJ2-3; D is unresolved. Germline V gene sequence: CDR1 SEHNR, CDR2 FQNEAQ (reference sequence). Trimming took 5 bases from V and 2 from J, leaving 8 bases between them. CDR3 length: 13 residues. In DNA form, the CDR3 reads TGTGCCAGCAGCCATAGGGTCACAGATACGCAGTATTTT. This encodes CASSHRVTDTQYF.

This clonotype was counted between two and nine times. J is TRBJ1-2 and V is TRBV7-2; TRBD1 matches 7 bases. Unmatched junction bases numbered 6, after V lost 1 base and J lost 7 bases. The CDR3 is 14 residues long. Germline loops: CDR1 SGHTA, CDR2 FQGNSA. The CDR3 nucleotides are TGTGCCAGCAGCTTAGACAGGGGAGAGGGTGGCTACACCTTC. Amino acids: CASSLDRGEGGYTF.

Many counts were recorded for this clonotype. The V call is TRBV28, the J call TRBJ1-2; a weak D match, TRBD1 (5 bases). CDR3 size: 14 residues. Germline loops: CDR1 MDHEN, CDR2 SYDVKM. Trimming removed 1 base at V and 4 bases at J, with 10 bases between. The CDR3 region has the DNA TGTGCCAGCAGTTTATCCGGGAGGGGCTATGGCTACACCTTC. It encodes CASSLSGRGYGYTF.

This clonotype was detected once. This sequence joins TRBV7-9 and TRBJ2-7, with a tentative D call TRBD2 (6 bases). The V and J ends lost 4 bases and 7 bases respectively, with 20 bases between them. The V gene's germline CDR1 is SEHNR and CDR2 FQNEAQ (reference sequence). The CDR3 spans 15 residues. The CDR3 loop reads CASSSWGVTVGEQYF. CDR3 nucleotide sequence: TGTGCCAGCAGCTCTTGGGGGGTCACCGTTGGGGAGCAGTACTTC.

The rearrangement joins TRBV24-1 to TRBJ2-3; TRBD1 is a possible D gene (5 bases). The germline CDR1 and CDR2 sequences are KGHDR and SFDVKD. V was clipped by 1 base and J by 0 bases, with 10 bases between them. The CDR3 runs 16 residues. The CDR3 DNA sequence: TGTGCCACCAGTGATTTTACAGGCTCTAGCACAGATACGCAGTATTTT. Residues: CATSDFTGSSTDTQYF.

The chain recombines TRBV28 with TRBJ2-4, with TRBD2 identical over 8 bases. Germline values: CDR1 MDHEN, CDR2 SYDVKM. The CDR3 has 17 amino acids. Losses at the gene ends were 4 bases for V and 0 bases for J; bases not matched to a gene: 8. CDR3 amino acids: CASSSASGGLAKNIQYF. CDR3 nucleotides: TGTGCCAGCAGTTCGGCTTCGGGGGGGCTAGCCAAAAACATTCAGTACTTC.

This clonotype has a handful of counts. This chain uses TRBV6-5 with TRBJ2-3; 8 nucleotides line up with TRBD2. Germline V gene lookup returns CDR1 MNHEY and CDR2 SVGAGI. V shed 5 bases and J 1 base; nucleotides not matched to a gene: 8. The CDR3 extends over 16 amino acids. CDR3 amino acids: CASSRALAGGTDTQYF. CDR3 coding DNA: TGTGCCAGCAGTCGCGCCCTAGCGGGCGGCACAGATACGCAGTATTTT.

This clonotype came up many times. The chain uses TRBV12-3 or TRBV12-4 and TRBJ2-3; D uncertain. CDR3 length equals 11 residues. V was trimmed by 8 bases and J by 1 base, leaving 4 bases between them. The chain's CDR3 is CASGRTDTQYF. The CDR3 DNA is TGTGCCAGCGGACGCACAGATACGCAGTATTTT.

J is TRBJ2-5 and V is TRBV20-1; D call uncertain. From germline, CDR1 is DFQATT and CDR2 SNEGSKA (reference sequence). Trimming took off 3 bases at V and 5 bases at J, with 7 bases between the two ends. CDR3 length: 11 amino acids. CDR3 protein: CSASARETQYF. The DNA of the CDR3 is TGCAGTGCTAGTGCGCGGGAGACCCAGTACTTC.

This sequence joins TRBV20-1 and TRBJ1-2, with TRBD1 matching over 8 bases. Germline V CDR1 and CDR2: DFQATT, SNEGSKA (reference sequence). The ends lost 4 bases at V and 3 bases at J; junction bases unmatched: 13. The CDR3 is 16 amino acids. The chain's CDR3 is CSATSPGLQGDYGYTF. CDR3 nucleotides: TGCAGTGCTACCTCCCCTGGGTTACAGGGGGACTATGGCTACACCTTC.

The V and J genes are TRBV5-5 and TRBJ1-1, with TRBD1 matching 10 bases. The germline gives CDR1 SGHKS, CDR2 YYEKEE (reference sequence). V lost 6 bases to trimming and J lost 4 bases; unmatched junction nucleotides: 9. The CDR3 is made up of 15 amino acids. The CDR3: CASNRQGAGGTEAFF. The CDR3 DNA reads TGTGCCAGCAACCGACAGGGGGCTGGAGGCACTGAAGCTTTCTTT.

The chain carries TRBV19 and TRBJ1-2; D gene ambiguous. CDR1 and CDR2 (germline): LNHDA, SQIVND (reference sequence). The CDR3 has 13 residues. V was clipped by 8 bases and J by 2 bases, with 12 bases between them. The DNA of the CDR3 is TGTGCCAGTTGGACCGGGCGAAACTATGGCTACACCTTC. This encodes CASWTGRNYGYTF.

The sample holds a few counts of this clonotype. The chain combines TRBV14 with TRBJ2-7, with D hard to call. The CDR3 sequence is 12 residues long. V lost 1 base and J 5 bases, leaving 6 bases between the germline ends. CDR1 and CDR2 (germline): SGHDN, FVKESK. Here the CDR3 DNA reads TGTGCCAGCAGCCAAGTCTTCCACGAGCAGTACTTC. Its protein is CASSQVFHEQYF.

This clonotype was observed at least ten times. The chain has TRBV6-4 and TRBJ2-5; D uncertain. The V gene lost 4 bases and the J gene lost 5 bases, with 20 bases spanning the gap. The CDR3 covers 16 residues. The germline CDR1 and CDR2 sequences are MRHNA and SNTAGT. The CDR3 is CASSVALEALCETQYF. The CDR3 coding sequence is TGTGCCAGCAGTGTGGCCCTTGAAGCGCTTTGCGAGACCCAGTACTTC.

The V call is TRBV20-1, the J call TRBJ2-7, with TRBD2 identical over 10 bases. Per the germline V gene, CDR1 is DFQATT and CDR2 is SNEGSKA (reference sequence). The CDR3 contains 14 residues. V shed 3 bases, J shed 5 bases, and the junction held 7 bases outside the gene matches. The CDR3 loop reads CSASPPGLANEQYV. CDR3 bases: TGCAGTGCTAGCCCCCCGGGACTAGCGAACGAGCAGTACGTC.

The chain carries TRBV15 and TRBJ2-5; possible D gene TRBD2, 6 bases. The V gene's germline CDR1 is LNHNV and CDR2 YYDKDF (reference sequence). Trimming shortened V by 0 bases and J by 11 bases, and 22 bases separated the two germline ends. CDR3 length: 16 amino acids. The CDR3 region is CATSRDLGTGRREQYF. The DNA for the CDR3 is TGTGCCACCAGCAGAGATCTAGGGACGGGGCGTCGGGAGCAGTACTTC.